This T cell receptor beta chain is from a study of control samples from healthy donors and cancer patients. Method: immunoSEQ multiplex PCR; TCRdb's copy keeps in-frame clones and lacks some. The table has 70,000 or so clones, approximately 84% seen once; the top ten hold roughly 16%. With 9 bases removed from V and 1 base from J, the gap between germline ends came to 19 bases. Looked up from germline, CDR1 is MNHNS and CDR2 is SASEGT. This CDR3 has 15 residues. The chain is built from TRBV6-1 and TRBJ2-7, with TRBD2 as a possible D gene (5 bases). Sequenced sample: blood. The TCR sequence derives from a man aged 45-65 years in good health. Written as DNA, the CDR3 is TGTGCCAGTGTTCGAGGACTTACCGAATCCTACGAGCAGTACTTC. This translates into CASVRGLTESYEQYF.